The rows below give T cell receptor beta chains drawn from one sample of a study of shared clonotypes between healthy human individuals. Sequencing used immunoSEQ multiplex PCR; TCRdb keeps in-frame clones, though not all of them. The data hold roughly 2.6 million clones, with more than 80% observed a single time. Sequencing used naive CD4+ T cells sorted from blood. Every receptor here comes from a man aged 18 to 30 in good health. CDR3s include the opening cysteine and the closing phenylalanine or tryptophan. The order of the fields is V gene, clone size, J gene, D gene, CDR3 protein, CDR3 DNA. A D gene is named only where the DNA matches it firmly. Clone size is not always given. Where it is, it says once, few, many or a class for expanded clones.

v_call: TRBV2; clone_size: -; j_call: TRBJ1-2; d_call: -; cdr3_aa: CASSEFQSGAGGYTF; cdr3_nt: TGTGCCAGCAGTGAATTCCAGTCGGGGGCCGGTGGCTACACCTTC
v_call: TRBV6-6; clone_size: -; j_call: TRBJ1-1; d_call: -; cdr3_aa: CASNPTANTEAFF; cdr3_nt: TGTGCCAGCAACCCGACAGCGAACACTGAAGCTTTCTTT
v_call: TRBV6-5; clone_size: -; j_call: TRBJ1-2; d_call: -; cdr3_aa: CASSSSFSDSHGYTF; cdr3_nt: TGTGCCAGCAGTTCCTCATTCTCGGACAGCCATGGCTACACCTTC
v_call: TRBV2; clone_size: -; j_call: TRBJ2-1; d_call: TRBD2; cdr3_aa: CASPEVAGEGEQFF; cdr3_nt: TGTGCCAGCCCGGAGGTAGCGGGAGAGGGAGAGCAGTTCTTC
v_call: TRBV2; clone_size: -; j_call: TRBJ2-2; d_call: TRBD1; cdr3_aa: CASRTGTANTGELFF; cdr3_nt: TGTGCCAGCAGAACCGGGACAGCAAACACCGGGGAGCTGTTTTTT
v_call: TRBV9; clone_size: once; j_call: TRBJ2-5; d_call: -; cdr3_aa: CASSPGLLETQYF; cdr3_nt: TGTGCCAGCAGCCCGGGACTTCTGGAGACCCAGTACTTC
v_call: TRBV19; clone_size: once; j_call: TRBJ2-1; d_call: TRBD2; cdr3_aa: CASFPSGRTSYNEQFF; cdr3_nt: TGTGCCAGTTTCCCCAGCGGGAGGACGTCCTACAATGAGCAGTTCTTC
v_call: TRBV6-5; clone_size: -; j_call: TRBJ1-6; d_call: -; cdr3_aa: CASSYSGDSPLHF; cdr3_nt: TGTGCCAGCAGTTACTCAGGGGATTCACCCCTCCACTTT
v_call: TRBV4-1; clone_size: -; j_call: TRBJ2-3; d_call: TRBD1; cdr3_aa: CASSQGGTAQDTQYF; cdr3_nt: TGCGCCAGCAGCCAAGGAGGGACAGCCCAGGATACGCAGTATTTT
v_call: TRBV7-5; clone_size: -; j_call: TRBJ1-2; d_call: -; cdr3_aa: CARSFRGILGYGYTF; cdr3_nt: TGTGCCAGAAGCTTCCGGGGTATCTTAGGCTATGGCTACACCTTC
v_call: TRBV27; clone_size: -; j_call: TRBJ2-6; d_call: TRBD1; cdr3_aa: CASSRRTGLSGANVLTF; cdr3_nt: TGTGCCAGCAGCCGTCGGACAGGACTCTCTGGGGCCAACGTCCTGACTTTC
v_call: TRBV9; clone_size: -; j_call: TRBJ1-1; d_call: -; cdr3_aa: CASSVAPRDAEAFF; cdr3_nt: TGTGCCAGCAGCGTAGCCCCCCGGGACGCTGAAGCTTTCTTT
v_call: TRBV14; clone_size: -; j_call: TRBJ2-5; d_call: -; cdr3_aa: CASSQVAGTQYF; cdr3_nt: TGTGCCAGCAGCCAAGTCGCGGGGACCCAGTACTTC
v_call: TRBV6-6; clone_size: -; j_call: TRBJ1-6; d_call: -; cdr3_aa: CASSALQLSYNSPLHF; cdr3_nt: TGTGCCAGCAGTGCCCTCCAACTCTCCTATAATTCACCCCTCCACTTT
v_call: TRBV6-4; clone_size: once; j_call: TRBJ2-1; d_call: TRBD2; cdr3_aa: CASSDSGTSGRALRNEQFF; cdr3_nt: TGTGCCAGCAGTGACTCCGGGACTAGCGGGAGGGCCCTCAGGAATGAGCAGTTCTTC
v_call: TRBV28; clone_size: once; j_call: TRBJ1-2; d_call: -; cdr3_aa: CASSLRTLGYTF; cdr3_nt: TGTGCCAGCAGTTTAAGAACTCTCGGCTACACCTTC
v_call: TRBV2; clone_size: -; j_call: TRBJ2-7; d_call: TRBD1; cdr3_aa: CASSEGTGTYEQYF; cdr3_nt: TGTGCCAGCAGCGAAGGGACAGGGACCTACGAGCAGTACTTC
v_call: TRBV5-6; clone_size: -; j_call: TRBJ1-1; d_call: -; cdr3_aa: CASSLLINTEAFF; cdr3_nt: TGTGCCAGCAGCTTGTTAATTAACACTGAAGCTTTCTTT
v_call: TRBV5-6; clone_size: -; j_call: TRBJ2-5; d_call: -; cdr3_aa: CASSLSVTRGETQYF; cdr3_nt: TGTGCCAGCAGCCTGTCGGTGACTAGAGGCGAGACCCAGTACTTC
v_call: TRBV10-3; clone_size: -; j_call: TRBJ2-7; d_call: TRBD2; cdr3_aa: CAISESLAGGREQYF; cdr3_nt: TGTGCCATCAGTGAGTCCTTAGCGGGAGGTCGCGAGCAGTACTTC
v_call: TRBV19; clone_size: -; j_call: TRBJ1-2; d_call: TRBD1; cdr3_aa: CASSTRTGASPNYGYTF; cdr3_nt: TGTGCCAGTAGTACACGGACAGGCGCCTCGCCTAACTATGGCTACACCTTC
v_call: TRBV10-1; clone_size: -; j_call: TRBJ2-5; d_call: -; cdr3_aa: CASSESGEETQYF; cdr3_nt: TGCGCCAGCAGTGAGTCCGGGGAAGAGACCCAGTACTTC
v_call: TRBV7-9; clone_size: few; j_call: TRBJ1-1; d_call: -; cdr3_aa: CASSLTGRVTEAFF; cdr3_nt: TGTGCCAGCAGCCTGACAGGCCGGGTCACTGAAGCTTTCTTT
v_call: TRBV5-1; clone_size: -; j_call: TRBJ2-7; d_call: -; cdr3_aa: CASSLAFGEGFYEQYF; cdr3_nt: TGCGCCAGCAGCTTGGCGTTCGGGGAAGGGTTCTACGAGCAGTACTTC
v_call: TRBV11-3; clone_size: -; j_call: TRBJ2-5; d_call: -; cdr3_aa: CASSLGLRDKKETQYF; cdr3_nt: TGTGCCAGCAGCTTAGGACTCCGGGACAAGAAGGAGACCCAGTACTTC
v_call: TRBV5-1; clone_size: few; j_call: TRBJ1-1; d_call: -; cdr3_aa: CASSGGYMNTEAFF; cdr3_nt: TGCGCCAGCAGCGGGGGCTACATGAACACTGAAGCTTTCTTT
v_call: TRBV6-6; clone_size: -; j_call: TRBJ1-5; d_call: TRBD1; cdr3_aa: CASSSGQEINQPQHF; cdr3_nt: TGTGCCAGCAGTTCCGGACAGGAAATCAATCAGCCCCAGCATTTT
v_call: TRBV2; clone_size: -; j_call: TRBJ1-3; d_call: -; cdr3_aa: CASSVGLRNTIDF; cdr3_nt: TGTGCCAGCAGTGTGGGACTCCGAAACACCATAGATTTT
v_call: TRBV30; clone_size: -; j_call: TRBJ2-7; d_call: -; cdr3_aa: CACPGTGGTGQYF; cdr3_nt: TGTGCCTGCCCCGGGACCGGGGGTACGGGGCAGTACTTC
v_call: TRBV23-1; clone_size: -; j_call: TRBJ2-5; d_call: TRBD1; cdr3_aa: CASRLPDRGQETQYF; cdr3_nt: TGCGCCAGCAGACTACCTGACAGGGGGCAAGAGACCCAGTACTTC
v_call: TRBV6-6; clone_size: -; j_call: TRBJ1-2; d_call: -; cdr3_aa: CASSPGRGHYGYTF; cdr3_nt: TGTGCCAGCAGCCCGGGGAGGGGACACTATGGCTACACCTTC
v_call: TRBV25-1; clone_size: -; j_call: TRBJ1-1; d_call: -; cdr3_aa: CASHPKGCQCSAEAFF; cdr3_nt: TGTGCCAGCCACCCCAAGGGGTGCCAGTGTAGCGCTGAAGCTTTCTTT
v_call: TRBV7-2; clone_size: once; j_call: TRBJ1-2; d_call: -; cdr3_aa: CASSSYRDSSGYTF; cdr3_nt: TGTGCCAGCAGCTCCTACCGGGACTCGAGTGGCTACACCTTC
v_call: TRBV5-1; clone_size: -; j_call: TRBJ2-2; d_call: -; cdr3_aa: CASNQQGDGELFF; cdr3_nt: TGCGCCAGCAACCAACAGGGTGACGGGGAGCTGTTTTTT